One and the same sample provided the 20 T cell receptor beta chains below, sequenced in a study of cytomegalovirus exposure and HLA in healthy donors. The PCR ran on 60 Vbeta and 13 Jbeta primers. Some clones are missing from TCRdb's copy, which holds only in-frame ones; the method was immunoSEQ multiplex PCR. This sample has more than 90,000 clones; 77% occur once, and the top ten carry 6% to 8.5%. The material sequenced was PBMCs. The source of these receptors is a female donor in good health and CMV-seronegative.

The chain has TRBV5-1 and TRBJ2-2, with no clear D. CDR3 length equals 13 residues. Trimming stripped 6 bases from V and 6 bases from J, with 12 bases between. Germline CDR1 reads SGHRS; CDR2 reads YFSETQ. CDR3 protein: CASIGDLAGELFF. CDR3 sequence (DNA): TGCGCCAGCATTGGTGACTTGGCCGGGGAGCTGTTTTTT.

This clone has a single count. The chain employs TRBV7-2 and TRBJ1-2; D is uncertain. The CDR3 consists of 14 residues. From germline, CDR1 is SGHTA and CDR2 FQGNSA. V lost 2 bases and J lost 4, with 11 bases in between. The CDR3 here is CASSLTGDGYGYTF. CDR3 DNA sequence: TGTGCCAGCAGCTTAACGGGTGACGGCTATGGCTACACCTTC.

The chain employs TRBV5-6 and TRBJ1-6; 8 nucleotides match TRBD1. With V trimmed by 4 bases and J by 6 bases, 3 bases remained unmatched. The CDR3 sequence is 14 residues long. Germline V gives CDR1 SGHDT, CDR2 YYEEEE. The CDR3 DNA sequence: TGTGCCAGCAGCACTGACAGGGGTAATTCACCCCTCCACTTT. Amino acid sequence: CASSTDRGNSPLHF.

The rearrangement joins TRBV30 to TRBJ1-3, with D possibly being TRBD1 (6 bases). The V gene lost 2 bases and the J gene lost 2 bases, with 13 bases spanning the gap. Germline lookup yields CDR1 GTSNPN and CDR2 SVGIG (reference sequence). The CDR3 is 15 residues long. The CDR3 DNA is TGTGCCTGGAGTATCCTCAACAGGGCTGGAAACACCATATATTTT. Its protein product is CAWSILNRAGNTIYF.

The J gene is TRBJ2-4, the V gene TRBV19; the D is unclear. Trimming left V 3 bases short and J 2 bases short, with 8 bases between. The V gene's germline CDR1 is LNHDA and CDR2 SQIVND (reference sequence). The CDR3 has 14 amino acids. The chain's CDR3 is CASSMEWTKNIQYF. CDR3 bases: TGTGCCAGTAGTATGGAGTGGACCAAAAACATTCAGTACTTC.

V gene TRBV7-9 combines with J gene TRBJ2-3; possibly TRBD2 for D (6 bases). Trimming cost V 2 bases and J 5 bases, with 20 bases left between them. Per the germline V gene, CDR1 is SEHNR and CDR2 is FQNEAQ (reference sequence). This CDR3 comprises 17 residues. CDR3 sequence (DNA): TGTGCCAGCAGCTTAATGGGGGTGGAAAGGGGAGGAGATACGCAGTATTTT. Translation gives CASSLMGVERGGDTQYF.

This clone came up once. The DNA for the CDR3 is TGTGCCAGCAGGGGGACTGACAATGAGCAGTTCTTC. This codes for CASRGTDNEQFF. The chain employs TRBV2 and TRBJ2-1, with TRBD2 as a possible D gene (6 bases). V lost 6 bases and J 5 bases, leaving 8 bases between the germline ends. This CDR3 region has 12 residues. Germline CDR1 SNHLY, CDR2 FYNNEI. Complete variable domain (other parts from reference TRBV2 and TRBJ2-1): EPEVTQTPSHQVTQMGQEVILRCVPISNHLYFYWYRQILGQKVEFLVSFYNNEISEKSEIFDDQFSVERPDGSNFTLKIRSTKLEDSAMYFCASRGTDNEQFFGPGTRLTVL.

This sequence joins TRBV7-3 and TRBJ2-2; 11 bases are shared with TRBD2. CDR3 length equals 16 residues. V dropped 3 bases and J dropped 4; count of bases not matched to a gene: 4. Germline values: CDR1 SGHTA, CDR2 FQGTGA. CDR3: CASSFISGGATGELFF. Here the CDR3 DNA reads TGTGCCAGCAGCTTCATTAGCGGGGGGGCCACCGGGGAGCTGTTTTTT. Filled out from reference TRBV7-3 and TRBJ2-2, the complete variable domain reads GAGVSQTPSNKVTEKGKYVELRCDPISGHTALYWYRQSLGQGPEFLIYFQGTGAADDSGLPNDRFFAVRPEGSVSTLKIQRTERGDSAVYLCASSFISGGATGELFFGEGSRLTVL.

The chain has TRBV6-1 and TRBJ1-2; 10 bases fit TRBD1. The CDR3 length is 17 residues. V was clipped by 2 bases and J by 4 bases; unmatched bases: 10. Germline V gives CDR1 MNHNS, CDR2 SASEGT. The CDR3 sequence is CASSEPLGTGASYGYTF. CDR3 nucleotide sequence: TGTGCCAGCAGTGAACCGCTAGGGACAGGGGCTTCCTATGGCTACACCTTC.

The chain has TRBV9 and TRBJ1-2, with D tentatively TRBD1 (5 bases). The germline V gene encodes CDR1 SGDLS and CDR2 YYNGEE. This CDR3 spans 14 amino acids. Deletions cut 3 bases from V and 4 bases from J, with 13 bases between. CDR3 DNA sequence: TGTGCCAGCAGCGGGACGGAGGGGCCCTATGGCTACACCTTC. Its protein is CASSGTEGPYGYTF.

CDR3 amino acids: CASSLDRNSNQPQHF. CDR3 DNA sequence: TGTGCCAGCAGCCTGGACAGGAACAGCAATCAGCCCCAGCATTTT. The genes are TRBV6-1 and TRBJ1-5; TRBD1 agrees at 7 bases. CDR3 length: 15 residues. V was pared by 6 bases and J by 1 base, with 6 bases of the junction left unmatched. Germline lookup yields CDR1 MNHNS and CDR2 SASEGT.

The chain uses TRBV4-1 and TRBJ2-6; perhaps TRBD2 as D (5 bases). CDR3 size: 15 residues. V lost 4 bases, J lost 0 bases, and 7 bases lay in between. Germline loops: CDR1 MGHRA, CDR2 YSYEKL. CDR3: CASSLDYSGANVLTF. The CDR3 region has the DNA TGCGCCAGCAGCCTCGACTACTCTGGGGCCAACGTCCTGACTTTC.

The CDR3 is CASSESSSGGPSYNEQFF. DNA for the CDR3: TGTGCCAGCAGTGAATCGTCTAGCGGGGGGCCCTCCTACAATGAGCAGTTCTTC. The chain recombines TRBV2 with TRBJ2-1; 11 bases fit TRBD2. The CDR3 is 18 amino acids. V shed 2 bases and J 0 bases; nucleotides not matched to a gene: 6. The germline gives CDR1 SNHLY, CDR2 FYNNEI.

This clone was counted a few times. This chain connects TRBV7-2 to TRBJ1-6; no firm D call. The CDR3 is 16 residues long. V was trimmed by 1 base and J by 7 bases, leaving 14 bases between them. CDR1 is SGHTA and CDR2 is FQGNSA in the germline V gene. The chain's CDR3 is CASSLVGGLGNSPLHF. CDR3 nucleotide sequence: TGTGCCAGCAGCTTAGTGGGCGGGCTCGGCAATTCACCCCTCCACTTT.

The chain uses TRBV4-1 and TRBJ2-1; weak D call: TRBD2 (6 bases). The V end was cut by 1 base, the J end by 2 bases, with 12 bases between. Germline lookup yields CDR1 MGHRA and CDR2 YSYEKL. The CDR3 is 16 residues long. The CDR3 loop is CASSQGPGVTYNEQFF. For the CDR3, the DNA is TGCGCCAGCAGCCAAGGTCCGGGAGTCACCTACAATGAGCAGTTCTTC.

The CDR3 is CASSFRTGIRGYTF. The DNA for the CDR3 is TGTGCCAGCAGTTTCCGGACAGGGATACGTGGCTACACCTTC. This chain connects TRBV28 to TRBJ1-2, with 8 bases fitting TRBD1. This CDR3 is 14 amino acids long. The trim removed 3 bases at V and 7 bases at J, leaving 7 bases unmatched. Germline CDR1 reads MDHEN; CDR2 reads SYDVKM.

V usage is TRBV10-1 and J usage is TRBJ1-1, with D uncertain. The CDR3 spans 11 residues. Germline V lookup: CDR1 WNHNN, CDR2 SYGVQD (reference sequence). Trimming took 5 bases from V and 7 from J, leaving 8 bases between them. CDR3 amino acids: CASSRGSEAFF. DNA of the CDR3: TGCGCCAGCAGTAGAGGCAGTGAAGCTTTCTTT.

The rearrangement links TRBV7-2 to TRBJ2-1, with TRBD2 as a possible D gene (6 bases). Trimming took off 5 bases at V and 8 bases at J, with 19 bases between the two ends. The CDR3 spans 15 residues. CDR1 is SGHTA, CDR2 FQGNSA, per germline. The CDR3: CASSPRRDRRDEQFF. CDR3 in DNA: TGTGCCAGCAGCCCACGCAGGGACCGGAGGGATGAGCAGTTCTTC.

The chain combines TRBV19 with TRBJ1-2; possible D gene TRBD1, 5 bases. V dropped 0 bases and J dropped 5 bases, with 10 bases sitting between them. CDR3 length: 14 residues. The germline gives CDR1 LNHDA, CDR2 SQIVND (reference sequence). CDR3 protein: CASSIEAGPYGYTF. The CDR3 region has the DNA TGTGCCAGTAGTATAGAGGCAGGGCCTTATGGCTACACCTTC.

This clone was seen only a few times. The V call is TRBV19, the J call TRBJ1-2; a possible D gene is TRBD1 (6 bases). Trimming took off 0 bases at V and 4 bases at J, with 15 bases between the two ends. The CDR3 is 16 residues long. CDR1 LNHDA and CDR2 SQIVND come from the germline V gene (reference sequence). DNA for the CDR3: TGTGCCAGTAGTATAGACCTTGCGACAGGCTCCTATGGCTACACCTTC. Protein: CASSIDLATGSYGYTF.